The 17 T cell receptor beta chains presented below share a single source sample, sequenced in a study of OX40 agonist ivuxolimab in advanced cancers. Sequencing was performed with immunoSEQ multiplex PCR; in TCRdb, only in-frame clones are kept and a portion is missing. The data show around 69,000 clones, more than 85% seen once. Here the sequenced sample was CD4+ or CD8+ T cells sorted from blood, taken in a trial of the OX40 agonist ivuxolimab. These receptors were collected from an adult with an advanced solid tumor such as melanoma, head and neck, liver or kidney cancer.

The V gene is TRBV6-6, the J gene TRBJ2-5; D is uncertain. With the DNA end fitting TRBJ2-7 better, the J assignment may be wrong. CDR1 and CDR2 from the germline V gene are MNHNY and SVGAGI (reference sequence). CDR3 length equals 14 residues. The CDR3 bases are TGTGCCAGCAGTTACTCGACCTCCTCCTACGAGCAGTACTTC. Protein sequence: CASSYSTSSYEQYF.

The V call is TRBV10-3, the J call TRBJ2-2; the D gene could be TRBD1 or TRBD2 (5 bases each). In germline, CDR1 is ENHRY, CDR2 SYGVKD. Trimming left V 4 bases short and J 7 bases short, with 7 bases between. CDR3 length: 12 amino acids. The chain's CDR3 is CAISGGDGELFF. CDR3 bases: TGTGCCATCAGTGGAGGGGACGGGGAGCTGTTTTTT.

The J gene is TRBJ2-3, the V gene TRBV7-9, with D unclear. This CDR3 has 13 amino acids. Trimming pared 5 bases from V and 2 bases from J, leaving 8 bases between. From germline, CDR1 is SEHNR and CDR2 FQNEAQ (reference sequence). The CDR3 sequence: CASSRHLTDTQYF. CDR3 DNA sequence: TGTGCCAGCAGCAGGCATCTCACAGATACGCAGTATTTT. The entire variable domain, with the rest obtained from reference TRBV7-9 and TRBJ2-3, is as follows: DTGVSQNPRHKITKRGQNVTFRCDPISEHNRLYWYRQTLGQGPEFLTYFQNEAQLEKSRLLSDRFSAERPKGSFSTLEIQRTEQGDSAMYLCASSRHLTDTQYFGPGTRLTVL.

The gene calls are TRBV7-2 and TRBJ1-2; no clear D gene. The CDR3 covers 13 residues. V was pared by 6 bases and J by 1 base, with 9 bases between. Germline values: CDR1 SGHTA, CDR2 FQGNSA. CDR3 amino acids: CASSPSLNYGYTF. The CDR3 coding sequence is TGTGCCAGCAGTCCGTCCCTTAACTATGGCTACACCTTC.

Only one count was recorded for this clone. V and J are TRBV9 and TRBJ2-1; D possibly corresponds to TRBD2 (5 bases). CDR1 SGDLS and CDR2 YYNGEE come from the germline V gene. Deletions cut 3 bases from V and 8 bases from J, with 12 bases between. This CDR3 is built from 13 residues. CDR3 sequence: CASSGHGVDEQFF. In DNA, the CDR3 is TGTGCCAGCAGCGGGCACGGGGTCGATGAGCAGTTCTTC.

This chain connects TRBV5-1 to TRBJ1-6; D gene unclear. The CDR3 runs 15 residues. Trimming stripped 5 bases from V and 8 bases from J, with 17 bases between. CDR1 is SGHRS, CDR2 YFSETQ, per germline. This CDR3 is CASRLAVGGDSPLHF. The CDR3 nucleotides are TGCGCCAGCAGGCTTGCGGTAGGCGGGGATTCACCCCTCCACTTT.

V usage is TRBV2 and J usage is TRBJ2-1; D is possibly TRBD2 (7 bases). From germline, CDR1 is SNHLY and CDR2 FYNNEI. V was pared by 7 bases and J by 6 bases, with 16 bases between. The CDR3 runs to 14 residues. For the CDR3, the DNA is TGTGCCAGCAAGTCAGGGGCTAGCGGCAATGAGCAGTTCTTC. Translated: CASKSGASGNEQFF.

The chain couples TRBV4-3 to TRBJ1-5; a possible D gene is TRBD1 (5 bases). V was pared by 1 base and J by 0 bases, with 13 bases between. Germline V gene data show CDR1 as LGHNA and CDR2 as YSLEER. This CDR3 is 17 amino acids long. The CDR3 protein is CASSQGGASYSNQPQHF. In DNA form, the CDR3 reads TGCGCCAGCAGCCAAGGGGGCGCCAGTTATAGCAATCAGCCCCAGCATTTT.

The V gene is TRBV2, the J gene TRBJ2-3; D gene ambiguous. V shed 7 bases and J shed 7 bases, with 9 bases lying between them. CDR1 and CDR2 from the germline V gene are SNHLY and FYNNEI. CDR3 length: 11 amino acids. This chain's CDR3 is CASTTVYTQYF. CDR3 in DNA: TGTGCCAGCACCACAGTTTATACGCAGTATTTT.

CDR3: CASSSFLPGGNQPQHF. In DNA form, the CDR3 reads TGTGCCAGCAGTTCCTTCCTACCGGGGGGCAATCAGCCCCAGCATTTT. The gene calls are TRBV28 and TRBJ1-5; a possible D gene is TRBD1 (5 bases). The CDR3 is made up of 16 amino acids. Per the germline V gene, CDR1 is MDHEN and CDR2 is SYDVKM. The V gene lost 4 bases and the J gene lost 2 bases, with 15 bases spanning the gap. Supplemented by reference TRBV28 and TRBJ1-5, the full variable domain reads DVKVTQSSRYLVKRTGEKVFLECVQDMDHENMFWYRQDPGLGLRLIYFSYDVKMKEKGDIPEGYSVSREKKERFSLILESASTNQTSMYLCASSSFLPGGNQPQHFGDGTRLSIL.

V and J are TRBV28 and TRBJ1-5; D is unresolved. The V gene lost 8 bases and the J gene lost 3 bases, with 8 bases spanning the gap. This CDR3 contains 12 residues. Germline CDR1 is MDHEN and CDR2 is SYDVKM. CDR3 loop: CASGINNQPQHF. In DNA form, the CDR3 reads TGTGCCAGCGGGATCAACAATCAGCCCCAGCATTTT.

The gene calls are TRBV7-3 and TRBJ2-1; 9 bases agree with TRBD2. The CDR3 loop spans 16 amino acids. V was pared by 5 bases and J by 7 bases, with 12 bases of the junction left unmatched. Germline CDR1 reads SGHTA; CDR2 reads FQGTGA. Here the CDR3 reads CASSPQGGGAGNEQFF. The CDR3 DNA follows: TGTGCCAGCAGCCCGCAGGGCGGGGGGGCCGGGAATGAGCAGTTCTTC.

The chain joins TRBV19 to TRBJ1-2; 8 bases line up with TRBD1. Trimming took 7 bases from V and 4 from J; bases not matched to a gene: 8. Germline CDR1 is LNHDA and CDR2 is SQIVND (reference sequence). The CDR3 has 14 amino acids. The CDR3 is CASTGGQGPYGYTF. CDR3 in DNA: TGTGCCAGTACCGGCGGACAGGGCCCCTATGGCTACACCTTC.

The rearrangement joins TRBV7-8 to TRBJ2-3, with 15 bases matching TRBD2. The CDR3 length is 15 residues. Losses at the gene ends were 4 bases for V and 6 bases for J; bases not matched to a gene: 2. Germline assignment: CDR1 SGHVS and CDR2 FQNEAQ. CDR3 protein: CASSSGTSGGDTQYF. Written as DNA, the CDR3 is TGTGCCAGCAGCTCAGGGACTAGCGGGGGGGATACGCAGTATTTT. Combining the CDR3 with reference TRBV7-8 and TRBJ2-3 gives the whole variable domain GAGVSQSPRYKVAKRGQDVALRCDPISGHVSLFWYQQALGQGPEFLTYFQNEAQLDKSGLPSDRFFAERPEGSVSTLKIQRTQQEDSAVYLCASSSGTSGGDTQYFGPGTRLTVL.

The chain couples TRBV28 to TRBJ1-1; 8 nucleotides align to TRBD1. With 4 bases clipped from V and 4 bases from J, the junction kept 5 bases outside the gene matches. The germline CDR1 and CDR2 sequences are MDHEN and SYDVKM. The CDR3 loop spans 14 amino acids. CDR3 bases: TGTGCCAGCAGTTCCGGACAGGGTGGCACTGAAGCTTTCTTT. Translating gives CASSSGQGGTEAFF.

This clone was observed a single time. The chain combines TRBV10-2 with TRBJ1-6; D remains ambiguous. This CDR3 has 14 amino acids. Deletions cut 2 bases from V and 7 bases from J, with 9 bases between. CDR1 and CDR2 (germline): WSHSY, SAAADI. CDR3 region: CASSEPEKNSPLHF. The CDR3 DNA reads as TGCGCCAGCAGTGAGCCCGAAAAAAATTCACCCCTCCACTTT.

The chain recombines TRBV27 with TRBJ1-1; TRBD1 agrees at 7 bases. Germline V gene lookup returns CDR1 MNHEY and CDR2 SMNVEV (reference sequence). The CDR3 runs 13 residues. Germline trimming cut 6 bases from V and 3 bases from J; bases unmatched to any gene: 4. CDR3 DNA: TGTGCCAGCAGGCAGGGGGATTACACTGAAGCTTTCTTT. This translates into CASRQGDYTEAFF.